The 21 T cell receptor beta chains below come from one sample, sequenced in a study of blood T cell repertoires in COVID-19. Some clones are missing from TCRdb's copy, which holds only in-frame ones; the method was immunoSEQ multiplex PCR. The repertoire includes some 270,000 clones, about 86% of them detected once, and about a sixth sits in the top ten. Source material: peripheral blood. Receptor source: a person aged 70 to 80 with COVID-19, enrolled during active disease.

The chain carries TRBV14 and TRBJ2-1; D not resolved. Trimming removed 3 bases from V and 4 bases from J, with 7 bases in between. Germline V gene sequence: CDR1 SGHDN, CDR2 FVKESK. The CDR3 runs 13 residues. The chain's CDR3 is CASSQELYNEQFF. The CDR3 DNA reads TGTGCCAGCAGCCAGGAGCTTTACAATGAGCAGTTCTTC.

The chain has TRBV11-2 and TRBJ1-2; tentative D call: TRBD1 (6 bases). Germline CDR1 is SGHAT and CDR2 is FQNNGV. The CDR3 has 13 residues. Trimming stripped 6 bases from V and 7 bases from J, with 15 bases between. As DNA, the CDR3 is TGTGCCAGCAGTACTACGGGGGGCAGTGGCTACACCTTC. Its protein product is CASSTTGGSGYTF.

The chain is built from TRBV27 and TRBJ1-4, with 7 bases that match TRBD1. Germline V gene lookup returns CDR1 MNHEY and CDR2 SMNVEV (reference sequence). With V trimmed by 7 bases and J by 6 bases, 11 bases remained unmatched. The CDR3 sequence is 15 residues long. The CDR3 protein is CASNIPTGVYEKLFF. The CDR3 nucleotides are TGTGCCAGCAATATACCAACAGGGGTTTATGAAAAACTGTTTTTT. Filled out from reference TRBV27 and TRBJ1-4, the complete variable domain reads EAQVTQNPRYLITVTGKKLTVTCSQNMNHEYMSWYRQDPGLGLRQIYYSMNVEVTDKGDVPEGYKVSRKEKRNFPLILESPSPNQTSLYFCASNIPTGVYEKLFFGSGTQLSVL.

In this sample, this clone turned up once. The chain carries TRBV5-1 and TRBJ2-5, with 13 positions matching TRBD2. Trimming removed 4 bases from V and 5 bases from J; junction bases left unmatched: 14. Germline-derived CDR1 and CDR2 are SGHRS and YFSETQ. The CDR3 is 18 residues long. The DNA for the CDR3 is TGCGCCAGCAGCGCCACCGGGACTAGCGGGGCCAGTGGGGAGACCCAGTACTTC. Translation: CASSATGTSGASGETQYF. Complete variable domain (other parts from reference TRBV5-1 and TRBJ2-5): KAGVTQTPRYLIKTRGQQVTLSCSPISGHRSVSWYQQTPGQGLQFLFEYFSETQRNKGNFPGRFSGRQFSNSRSEMNVSTLELGDSALYLCASSATGTSGASGETQYFGPGTRLLVL.

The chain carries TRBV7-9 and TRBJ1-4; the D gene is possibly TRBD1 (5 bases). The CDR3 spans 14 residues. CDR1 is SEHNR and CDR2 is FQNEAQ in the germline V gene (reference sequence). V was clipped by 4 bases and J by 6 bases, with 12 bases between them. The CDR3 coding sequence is TGTGCCAGCAGCTCTACAGGAACCCATGAAAAACTGTTTTTT. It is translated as CASSSTGTHEKLFF.

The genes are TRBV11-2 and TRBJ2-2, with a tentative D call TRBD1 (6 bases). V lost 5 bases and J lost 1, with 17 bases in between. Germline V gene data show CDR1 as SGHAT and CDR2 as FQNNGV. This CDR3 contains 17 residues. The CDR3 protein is CASSRIQGRGNTGELFF. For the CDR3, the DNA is TGTGCCAGCAGCCGGATACAGGGCAGGGGGAACACCGGGGAGCTGTTTTTT.

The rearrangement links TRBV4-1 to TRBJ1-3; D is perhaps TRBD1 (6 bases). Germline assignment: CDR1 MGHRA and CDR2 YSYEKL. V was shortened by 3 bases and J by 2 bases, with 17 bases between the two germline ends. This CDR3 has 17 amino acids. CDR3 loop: CASSHANPRGAGNTIYF. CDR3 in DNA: TGCGCCAGCAGCCACGCTAATCCCAGGGGTGCTGGAAACACCATATATTTT.

In nucleotides, the CDR3 is TGTGCCACCAGCAGAGATCTTTCGGCCGGGGAGGACACTGAAGCTTTCTTT. Translated: CATSRDLSAGEDTEAFF. The chain has TRBV15 and TRBJ1-1; D ambiguous. The ends were cut back, 0 bases at V and 3 bases at J, with 17 bases in the middle. Germline CDR1 is LNHNV and CDR2 is YYDKDF (reference sequence). The CDR3 runs 17 residues.

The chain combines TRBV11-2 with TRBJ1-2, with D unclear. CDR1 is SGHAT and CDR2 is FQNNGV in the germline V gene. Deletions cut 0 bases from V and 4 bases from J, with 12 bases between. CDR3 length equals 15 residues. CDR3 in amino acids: CASSLDLTSVYGYTF. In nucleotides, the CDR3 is TGTGCCAGCAGCTTAGATCTCACCTCGGTCTATGGCTACACCTTC.

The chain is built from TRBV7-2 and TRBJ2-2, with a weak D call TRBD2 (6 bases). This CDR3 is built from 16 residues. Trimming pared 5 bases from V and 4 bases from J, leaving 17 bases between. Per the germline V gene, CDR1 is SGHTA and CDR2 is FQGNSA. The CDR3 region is CASSHGTPRPTGELFF. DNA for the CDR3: TGTGCCAGCAGCCACGGGACTCCTAGGCCCACCGGGGAGCTGTTTTTT. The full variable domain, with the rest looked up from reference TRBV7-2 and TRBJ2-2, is GAGVSQSPSNKVTEKGKDVELRCDPISGHTALYWYRQSLGQGLEFLIYFQGNSAPDKSGLPSDRFSAERTGGSVSTLTIQRTQQEDSAVYLCASSHGTPRPTGELFFGEGSRLTVL.

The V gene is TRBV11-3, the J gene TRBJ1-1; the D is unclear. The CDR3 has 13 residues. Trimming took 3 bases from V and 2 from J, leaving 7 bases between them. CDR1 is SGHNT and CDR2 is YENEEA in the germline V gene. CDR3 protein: CASSFQTNTEAFF. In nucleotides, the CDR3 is TGTGCCAGCAGCTTTCAGACTAACACTGAAGCTTTCTTT.

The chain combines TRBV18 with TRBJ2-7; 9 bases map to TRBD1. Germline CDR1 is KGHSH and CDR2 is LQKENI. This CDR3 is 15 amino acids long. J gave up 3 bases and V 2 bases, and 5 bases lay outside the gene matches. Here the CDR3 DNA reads TGTGCCAGCTCACCAACAGGGGGCGTCAACTACGAGCAGTACTTC. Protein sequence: CASSPTGGVNYEQYF. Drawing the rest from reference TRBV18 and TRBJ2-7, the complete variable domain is NAGVMQNPRHLVRRRGQEARLRCSPMKGHSHVYWYRQLPEEGLKFMVYLQKENIIDESGMPKERFSAEFPKEGPSILRIQQVVRGDSAAYFCASSPTGGVNYEQYFGPGTRLTVT.

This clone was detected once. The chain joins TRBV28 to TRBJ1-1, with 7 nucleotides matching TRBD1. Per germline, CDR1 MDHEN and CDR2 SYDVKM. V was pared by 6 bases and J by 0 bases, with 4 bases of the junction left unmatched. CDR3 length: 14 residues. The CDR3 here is CASRTGQLNTEAFF. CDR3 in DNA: TGTGCCAGCAGGACGGGACAGCTGAACACTGAAGCTTTCTTT.

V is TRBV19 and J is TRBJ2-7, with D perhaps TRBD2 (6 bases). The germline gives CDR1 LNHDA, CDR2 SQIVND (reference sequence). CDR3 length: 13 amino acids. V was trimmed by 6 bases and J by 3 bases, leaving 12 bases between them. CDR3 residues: CASSQEGDYEQYF. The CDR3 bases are TGTGCCAGTAGCCAGGAGGGAGACTACGAGCAGTACTTC.

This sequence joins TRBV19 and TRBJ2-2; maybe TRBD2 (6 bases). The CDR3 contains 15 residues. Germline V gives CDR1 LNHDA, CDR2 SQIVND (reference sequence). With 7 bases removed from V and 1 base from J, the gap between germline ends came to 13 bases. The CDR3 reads CASTDSGRNTGELFF. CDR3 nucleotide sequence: TGTGCCAGTACCGACTCCGGGAGGAACACCGGGGAGCTGTTTTTT.

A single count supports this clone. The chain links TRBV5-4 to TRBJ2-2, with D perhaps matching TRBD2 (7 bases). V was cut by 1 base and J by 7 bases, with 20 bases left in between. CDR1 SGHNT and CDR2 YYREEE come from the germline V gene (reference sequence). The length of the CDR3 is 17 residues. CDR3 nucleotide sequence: TGTGCCAGCAGCTTGCTGGGGGCGGGGGTCGCCAGCGGGGAGCTGTTTTTT. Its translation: CASSLLGAGVASGELFF.

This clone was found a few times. CDR3 in amino acids: CASSLAGMGLNYGYTF. The CDR3 DNA is TGTGCCAGCAGCTTGGCAGGTATGGGGCTTAACTATGGCTACACCTTC. The gene calls are TRBV5-5 and TRBJ1-2; D is perhaps TRBD1 (5 bases). Trimming pared 0 bases from V and 1 base from J, leaving 13 bases between. Per the germline V gene, CDR1 is SGHKS and CDR2 is YYEKEE (reference sequence). This CDR3 comprises 16 residues. The full variable domain, completed using reference TRBV5-5 and TRBJ1-2, is DAGVTQSPTHLIKTRGQQVTLRCSPISGHKSVSWYQQVLGQGPQFIFQYYEKEERGRGNFPDRFSARQFPNYSSELNVNALLLGDSALYLCASSLAGMGLNYGYTFGSGTRLTVV.

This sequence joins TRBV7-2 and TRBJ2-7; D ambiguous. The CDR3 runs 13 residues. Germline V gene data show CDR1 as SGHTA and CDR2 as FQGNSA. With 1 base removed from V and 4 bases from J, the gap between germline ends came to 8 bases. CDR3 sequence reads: CASSLVNGYEQYF. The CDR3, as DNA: TGTGCCAGCAGCTTAGTTAACGGGTACGAGCAGTACTTC.

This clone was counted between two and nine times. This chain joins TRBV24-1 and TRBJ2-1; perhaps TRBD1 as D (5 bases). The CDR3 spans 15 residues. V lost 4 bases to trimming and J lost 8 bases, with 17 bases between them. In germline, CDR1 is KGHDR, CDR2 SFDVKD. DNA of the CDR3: TGTGCCACCAGTGACCGTAGTATCAGGGTCCATGAGCAGTTCTTC. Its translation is CATSDRSIRVHEQFF.

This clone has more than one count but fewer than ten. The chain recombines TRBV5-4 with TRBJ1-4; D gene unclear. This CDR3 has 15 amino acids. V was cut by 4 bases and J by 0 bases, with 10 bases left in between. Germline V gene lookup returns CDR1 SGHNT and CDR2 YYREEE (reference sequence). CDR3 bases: TGTGCCAGCAGCCCCTCGTCCGCAACTAATGAAAAACTGTTTTTT. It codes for CASSPSSATNEKLFF.

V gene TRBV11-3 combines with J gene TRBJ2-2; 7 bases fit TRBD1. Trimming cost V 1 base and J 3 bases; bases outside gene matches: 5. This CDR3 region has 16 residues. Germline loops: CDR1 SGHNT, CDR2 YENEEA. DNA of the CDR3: TGTGCCAGCAGCTTAGGCCAGGGGGAATACACCGGGGAGCTGTTTTTT. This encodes CASSLGQGEYTGELFF.